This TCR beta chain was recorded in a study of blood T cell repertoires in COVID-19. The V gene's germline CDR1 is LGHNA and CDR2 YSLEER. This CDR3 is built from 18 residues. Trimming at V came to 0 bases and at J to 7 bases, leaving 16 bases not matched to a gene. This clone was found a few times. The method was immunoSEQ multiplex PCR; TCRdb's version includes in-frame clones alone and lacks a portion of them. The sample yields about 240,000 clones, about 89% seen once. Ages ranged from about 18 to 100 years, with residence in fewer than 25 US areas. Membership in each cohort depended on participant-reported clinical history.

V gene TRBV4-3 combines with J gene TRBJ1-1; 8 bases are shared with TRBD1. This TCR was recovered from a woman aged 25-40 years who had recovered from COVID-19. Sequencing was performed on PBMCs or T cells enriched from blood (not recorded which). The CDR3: CASSQDATGGVKVVEAFF. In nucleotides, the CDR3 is TGCGCCAGCAGCCAAGACGCAACAGGGGGTGTTAAGGTCGTTGAAGCTTTCTTT.